The entry below describes one T cell receptor (beta chain). Antigen unknown. The data stem from a study of identical twins. Healthy Caucasians made up all donors. TCRdb itself ran the 5' RACE reads through MiXCR, one entry per CDR3 protein. The sample consists of more than 1.5 million distinct CDR3 sequences, more than 30% of them appearing once. Germline loops: CDR1 SGHTA, CDR2 FQGNSA. V was cut by 3 bases and J by 2 bases, with 17 bases left in between. The CDR3 spans 16 residues. Study results and caveats: Reduced insertions were recorded for abundant cord blood beta clonotypes, with no such pattern in memory repertoires.

The source is a newborn girl in good health. Sequencing was carried out using cord blood. The chain joins TRBV7-2 to TRBJ2-7, with a weak D call TRBD2 (5 bases). Written as DNA, the CDR3 is TGTGCCAGCAGCTTTAGAACTAGTAGTTTCCCCTACGAGCAGTACTTC. As protein: CASSFRTSSFPYEQYF.